This T cell receptor (beta chain) derives from a study of technical replicates of blood from a handful of donors. Germline V gene lookup returns CDR1 SGHNT and CDR2 YENEEA. The CDR3 sequence is 14 residues long. V gave up 7 bases and J gave up 0 bases, with 12 bases separating them. Some clones are missing from TCRdb's copy, which holds only in-frame ones; the method was immunoSEQ multiplex PCR. The top ten hold around 0.25% of the sample, which has about 83,000 clones, roughly 94% seen once. The sample consisted of T cells isolated from PBMCs. This receptor was identified in a human donor in good health. The rearrangement uses TRBV11-3 and TRBJ2-5; TRBD2 might be the D (6 bases). Here the CDR3 DNA reads TGTGCCAGCAACGGGGAGGCAAACCAAGAGACCCAGTACTTC. Its protein is CASNGEANQETQYF.